This TCR beta chain derives from a study of T cell repertoires in cytomegalovirus infection. Looking at the study overall: CMV infection together with matching HLA type was indicated by public TCR beta signatures.

TCRdb fed the reads into MiXCR, producing one record per CDR3 protein. The sample holds about 230,000 distinct CDR3 sequences; under 25% are singletons and the top ten take over 15%. The sequence derives from a human donor in good health (CMV status not recorded). Some clones in this sample may be carry-over from other donors' samples. The sample was CD8+ T cells from PBMCs.

The CDR3 DNA reads TGCAGCGTTGAAGCCCAGGGGATGGGGGAGACCCAGTACTTC. Encoded protein: CSVEAQGMGETQYF. The chain is built from TRBV29-1 and TRBJ2-5, with D maybe TRBD1 (6 bases). Trimming removed 1 base from V and 5 bases from J, with 14 bases in between. The V gene's germline CDR1 is SQVTM and CDR2 ANQGSEA. The CDR3 length is 14 residues.